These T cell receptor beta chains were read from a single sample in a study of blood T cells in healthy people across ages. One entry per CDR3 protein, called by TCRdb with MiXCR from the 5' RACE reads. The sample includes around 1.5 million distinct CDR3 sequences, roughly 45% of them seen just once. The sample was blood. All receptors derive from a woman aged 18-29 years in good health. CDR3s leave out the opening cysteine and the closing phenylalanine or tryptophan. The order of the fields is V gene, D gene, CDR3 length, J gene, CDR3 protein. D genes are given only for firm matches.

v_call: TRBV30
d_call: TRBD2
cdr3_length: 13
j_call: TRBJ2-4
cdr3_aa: AWSPTSGGENIQY

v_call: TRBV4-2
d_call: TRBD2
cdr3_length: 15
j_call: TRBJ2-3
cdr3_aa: ASSPTGGGTVGDTQY

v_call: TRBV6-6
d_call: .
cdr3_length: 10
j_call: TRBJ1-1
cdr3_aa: ASSYSHTEAF

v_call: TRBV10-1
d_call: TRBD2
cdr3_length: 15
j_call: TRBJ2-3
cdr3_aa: ASSRPGLAGGTDTQY

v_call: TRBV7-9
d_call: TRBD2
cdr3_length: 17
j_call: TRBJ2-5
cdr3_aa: ASSLGTSGPDNPQETQY

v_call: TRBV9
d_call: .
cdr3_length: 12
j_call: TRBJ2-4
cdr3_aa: ASSVGRGVDIQY

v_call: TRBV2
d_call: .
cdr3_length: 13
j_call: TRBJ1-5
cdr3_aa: ASRMGEGTGQPQH

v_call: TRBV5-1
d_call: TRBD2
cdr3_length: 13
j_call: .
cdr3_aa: ASSLALASRETQY

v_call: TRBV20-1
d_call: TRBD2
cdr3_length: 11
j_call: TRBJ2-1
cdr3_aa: SASWREPNEQF

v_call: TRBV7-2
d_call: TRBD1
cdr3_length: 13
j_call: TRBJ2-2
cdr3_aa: ASSLRLQGAGELF

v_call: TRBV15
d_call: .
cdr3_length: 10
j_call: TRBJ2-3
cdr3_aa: ATSRGGDTQY

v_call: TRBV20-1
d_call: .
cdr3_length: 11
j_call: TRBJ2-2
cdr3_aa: SARSGSAGELF

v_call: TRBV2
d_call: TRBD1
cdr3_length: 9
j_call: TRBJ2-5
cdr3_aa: AGTVQETQY

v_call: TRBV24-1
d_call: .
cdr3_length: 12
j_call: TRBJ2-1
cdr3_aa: ATSETGTYNEQF

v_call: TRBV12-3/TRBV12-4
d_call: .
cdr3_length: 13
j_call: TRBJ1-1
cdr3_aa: ASLRQPGGNTEAF

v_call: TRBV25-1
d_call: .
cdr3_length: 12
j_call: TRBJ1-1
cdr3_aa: ASSEPGKNTEAF

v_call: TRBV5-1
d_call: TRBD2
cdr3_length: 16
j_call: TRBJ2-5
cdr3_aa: ASSLEFGSLAGRETQY

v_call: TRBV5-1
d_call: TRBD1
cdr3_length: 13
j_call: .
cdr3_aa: ASSLVRTGSYEQY

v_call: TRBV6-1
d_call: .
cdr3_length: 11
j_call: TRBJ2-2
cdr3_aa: ASRGRGVGELF

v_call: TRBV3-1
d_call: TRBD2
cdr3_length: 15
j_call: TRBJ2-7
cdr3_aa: ASSPELASGSSYEQY

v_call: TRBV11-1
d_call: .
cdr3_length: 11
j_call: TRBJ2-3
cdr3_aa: ASSLAEGDTQY

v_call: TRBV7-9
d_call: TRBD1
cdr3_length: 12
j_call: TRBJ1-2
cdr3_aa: ASSFGQVNYGYT

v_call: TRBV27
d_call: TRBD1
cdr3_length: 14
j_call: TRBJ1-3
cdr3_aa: ASSETGDSSGNTIY

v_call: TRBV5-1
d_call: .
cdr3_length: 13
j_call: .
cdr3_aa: ASSLMGESSGEQY

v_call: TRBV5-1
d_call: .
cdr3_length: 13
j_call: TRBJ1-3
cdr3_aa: ASSLGRTPGNTIY

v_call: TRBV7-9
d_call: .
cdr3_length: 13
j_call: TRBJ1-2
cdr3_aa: ASSLEGRGNTGYT

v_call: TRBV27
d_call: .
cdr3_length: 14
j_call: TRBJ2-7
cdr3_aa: ASSSTEGTKVYEQY

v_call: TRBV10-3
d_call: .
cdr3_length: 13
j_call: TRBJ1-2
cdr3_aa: AISDLGVGIYGYT

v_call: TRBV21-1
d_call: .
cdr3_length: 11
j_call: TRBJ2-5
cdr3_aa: ASSRYRGNEQY

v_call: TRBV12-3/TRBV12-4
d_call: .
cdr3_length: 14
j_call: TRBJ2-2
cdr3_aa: ASSFGHKLNTGELF

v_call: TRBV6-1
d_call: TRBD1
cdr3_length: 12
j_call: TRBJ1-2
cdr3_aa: ASRSGTANYGYT

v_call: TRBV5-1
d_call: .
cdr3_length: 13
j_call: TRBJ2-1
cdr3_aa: ASRPPGLLNNEQF

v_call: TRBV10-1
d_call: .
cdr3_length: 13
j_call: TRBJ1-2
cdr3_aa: ANTIAGEINYGYT

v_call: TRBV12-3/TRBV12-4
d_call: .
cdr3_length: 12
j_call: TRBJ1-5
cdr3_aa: ASSATGSGQPQH

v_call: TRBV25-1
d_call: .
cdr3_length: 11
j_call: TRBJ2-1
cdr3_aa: ASSEVAANEQF

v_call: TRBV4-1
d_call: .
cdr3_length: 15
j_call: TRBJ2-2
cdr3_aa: ASSLWGEAPNTGELF

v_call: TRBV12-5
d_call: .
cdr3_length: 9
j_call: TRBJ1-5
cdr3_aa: ASGLDRPQH

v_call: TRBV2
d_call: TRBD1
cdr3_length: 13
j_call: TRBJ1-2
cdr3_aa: ASRDPGQGNNGYT

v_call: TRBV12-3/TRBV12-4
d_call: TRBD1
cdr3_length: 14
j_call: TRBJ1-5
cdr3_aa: ASSLAQGGSNQPQH

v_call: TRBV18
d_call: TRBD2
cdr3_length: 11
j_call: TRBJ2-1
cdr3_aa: ASSALTSGEQF

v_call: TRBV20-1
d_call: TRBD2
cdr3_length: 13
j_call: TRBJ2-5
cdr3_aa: SASHGGDYQETQY

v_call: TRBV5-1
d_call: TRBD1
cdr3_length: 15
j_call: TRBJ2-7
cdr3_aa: ASSLELVGQGDRTQY

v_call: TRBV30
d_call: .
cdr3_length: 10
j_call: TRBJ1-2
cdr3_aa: AWGDRFYGYT

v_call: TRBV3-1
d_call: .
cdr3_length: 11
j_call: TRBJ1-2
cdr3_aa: ASSQDGSRGYT

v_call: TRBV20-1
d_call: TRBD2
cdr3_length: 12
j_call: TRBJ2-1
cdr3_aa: SAGGLAGLYEQF

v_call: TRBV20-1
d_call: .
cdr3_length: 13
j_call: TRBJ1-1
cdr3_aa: SAIEGGIMNTEAF

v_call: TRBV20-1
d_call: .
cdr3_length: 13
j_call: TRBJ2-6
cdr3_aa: SASLASSGANVLT

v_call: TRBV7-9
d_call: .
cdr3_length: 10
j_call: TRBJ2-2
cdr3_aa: ASSSQAGELF

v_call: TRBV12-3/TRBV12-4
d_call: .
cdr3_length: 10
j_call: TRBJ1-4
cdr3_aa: ASSLQSEKLF

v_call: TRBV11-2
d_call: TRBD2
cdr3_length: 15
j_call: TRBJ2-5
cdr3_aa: ASSTGTSGLPQETQY

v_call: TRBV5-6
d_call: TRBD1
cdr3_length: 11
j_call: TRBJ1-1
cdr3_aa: ASSFLGDREAF

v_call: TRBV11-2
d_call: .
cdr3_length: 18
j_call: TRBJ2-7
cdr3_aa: ASSLVVQSGVSNRSPEQY

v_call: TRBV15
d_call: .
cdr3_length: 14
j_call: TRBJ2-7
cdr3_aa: ATSRGVAGHSYEQY

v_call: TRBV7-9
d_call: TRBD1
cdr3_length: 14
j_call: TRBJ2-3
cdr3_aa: AGSFQTGRGTDTQY

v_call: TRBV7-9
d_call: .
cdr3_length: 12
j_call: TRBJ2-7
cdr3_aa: ASSLAGDPYEQY

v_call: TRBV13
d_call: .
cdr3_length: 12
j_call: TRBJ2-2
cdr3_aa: ASSSDRSTGELF

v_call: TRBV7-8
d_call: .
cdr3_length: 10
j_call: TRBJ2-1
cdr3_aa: ASSITSSRVF

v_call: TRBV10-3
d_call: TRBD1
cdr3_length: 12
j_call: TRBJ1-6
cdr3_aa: AISEDRVNSPLH